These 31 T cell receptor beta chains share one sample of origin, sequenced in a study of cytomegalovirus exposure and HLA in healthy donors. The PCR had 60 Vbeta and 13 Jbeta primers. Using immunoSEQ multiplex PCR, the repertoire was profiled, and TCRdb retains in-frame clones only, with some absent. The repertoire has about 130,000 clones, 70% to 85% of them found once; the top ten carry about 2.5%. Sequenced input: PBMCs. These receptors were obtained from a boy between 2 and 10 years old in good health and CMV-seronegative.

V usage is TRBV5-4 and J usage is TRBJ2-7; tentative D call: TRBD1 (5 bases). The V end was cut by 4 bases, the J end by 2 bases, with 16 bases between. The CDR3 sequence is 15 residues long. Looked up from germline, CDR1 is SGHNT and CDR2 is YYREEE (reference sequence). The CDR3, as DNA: TGTGCCAGCAGCCAAGATGCAGGGTCCGCCTACGAGCAGTACTTC. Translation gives CASSQDAGSAYEQYF.

The CDR3 DNA reads TGTGCCAGCAGCGTGGCCCCAGGGGTCGGGGAGAACACTGAAGCTTTCTTT. This translates into CASSVAPGVGENTEAFF. The chain has TRBV9 and TRBJ1-1, with D possibly TRBD1 on 6 matching bases. The germline V and J ends were trimmed by 2 bases and 1 base, with 18 bases remaining between them. This CDR3 region has 17 residues. Germline CDR1 is SGDLS and CDR2 is YYNGEE.

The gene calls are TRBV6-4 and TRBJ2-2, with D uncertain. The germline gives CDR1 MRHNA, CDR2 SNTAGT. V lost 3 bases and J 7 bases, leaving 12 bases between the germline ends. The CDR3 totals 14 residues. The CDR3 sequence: CASSEGDFSGELFF. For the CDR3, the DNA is TGTGCCAGCAGTGAAGGCGACTTCAGCGGGGAGCTGTTTTTT.

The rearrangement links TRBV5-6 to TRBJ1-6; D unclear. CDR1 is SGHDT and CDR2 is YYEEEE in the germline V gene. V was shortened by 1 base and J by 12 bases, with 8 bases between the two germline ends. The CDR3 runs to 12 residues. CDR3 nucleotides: TGTGCCAGCAGCTTGAACCGGGGACCCCTCCACTTT. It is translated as CASSLNRGPLHF.

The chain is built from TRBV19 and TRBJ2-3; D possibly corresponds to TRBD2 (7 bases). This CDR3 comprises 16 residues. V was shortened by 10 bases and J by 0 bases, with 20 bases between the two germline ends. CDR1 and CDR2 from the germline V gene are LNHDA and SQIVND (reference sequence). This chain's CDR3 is CATKGGNHASTDTQYF. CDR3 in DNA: TGTGCCACCAAGGGGGGGAACCATGCTAGCACAGATACGCAGTATTTT.

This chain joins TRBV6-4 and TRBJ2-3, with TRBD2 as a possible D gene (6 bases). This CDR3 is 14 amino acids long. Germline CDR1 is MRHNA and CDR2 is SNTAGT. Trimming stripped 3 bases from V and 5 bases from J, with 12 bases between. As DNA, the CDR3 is TGTGCCAGCAGTGAAGGCCAGGGAGGAGATACGCAGTATTTT. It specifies CASSEGQGGDTQYF.

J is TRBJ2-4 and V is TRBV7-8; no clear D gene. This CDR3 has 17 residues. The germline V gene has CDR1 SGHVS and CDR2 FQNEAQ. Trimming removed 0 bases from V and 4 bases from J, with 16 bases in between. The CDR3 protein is CASSLAHMWNSKNIQYF. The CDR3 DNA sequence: TGTGCCAGCAGCTTAGCGCATATGTGGAACAGTAAAAACATTCAGTACTTC.

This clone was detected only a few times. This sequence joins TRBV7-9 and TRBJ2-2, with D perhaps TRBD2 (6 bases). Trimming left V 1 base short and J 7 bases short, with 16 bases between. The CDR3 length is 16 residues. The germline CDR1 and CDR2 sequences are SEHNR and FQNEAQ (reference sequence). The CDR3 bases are TGTGCCAGCAGCTTAGAAGGCGGGGCCGCGGGCGGGGAGCTGTTTTTT. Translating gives CASSLEGGAAGGELFF.

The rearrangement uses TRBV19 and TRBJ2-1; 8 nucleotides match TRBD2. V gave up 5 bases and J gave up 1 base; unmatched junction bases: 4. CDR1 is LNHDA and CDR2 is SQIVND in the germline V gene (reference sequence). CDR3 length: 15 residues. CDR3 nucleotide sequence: TGTGCCAGTAGTCTCATAGCGGGGTCCTACAATGAGCAGTTCTTC. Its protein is CASSLIAGSYNEQFF.

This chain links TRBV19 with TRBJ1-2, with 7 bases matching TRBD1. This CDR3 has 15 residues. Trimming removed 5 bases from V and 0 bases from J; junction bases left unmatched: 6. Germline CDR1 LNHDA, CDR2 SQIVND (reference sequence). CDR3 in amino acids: CASSGGTAANYGYTF. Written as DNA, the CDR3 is TGTGCCAGTAGTGGAGGGACAGCTGCTAACTATGGCTACACCTTC.

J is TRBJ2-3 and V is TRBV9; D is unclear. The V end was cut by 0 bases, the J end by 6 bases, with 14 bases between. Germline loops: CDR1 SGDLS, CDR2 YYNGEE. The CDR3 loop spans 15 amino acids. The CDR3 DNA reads TGTGCCAGCAGCGTAGGCGGAGCCGAGTGGGATACGCAGTATTTT. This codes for CASSVGGAEWDTQYF.

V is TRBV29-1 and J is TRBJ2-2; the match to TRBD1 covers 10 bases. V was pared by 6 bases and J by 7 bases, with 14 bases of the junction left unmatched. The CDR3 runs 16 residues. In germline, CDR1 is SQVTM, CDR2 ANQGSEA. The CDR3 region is CSVLGQGGVGSGELFF. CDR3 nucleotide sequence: TGCAGCGTCCTTGGACAGGGGGGGGTCGGGAGCGGGGAGCTGTTTTTT.

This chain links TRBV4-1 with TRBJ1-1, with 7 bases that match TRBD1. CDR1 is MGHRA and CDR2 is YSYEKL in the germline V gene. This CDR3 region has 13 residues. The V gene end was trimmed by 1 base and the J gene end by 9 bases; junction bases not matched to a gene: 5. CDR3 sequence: CASSQVLDRKAFF. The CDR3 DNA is TGCGCCAGCAGCCAAGTCCTGGACAGGAAAGCTTTCTTT.

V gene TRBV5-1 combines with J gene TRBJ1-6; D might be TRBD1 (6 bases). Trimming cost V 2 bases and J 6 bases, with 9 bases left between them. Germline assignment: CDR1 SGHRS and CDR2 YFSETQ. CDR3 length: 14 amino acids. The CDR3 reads CASSFYRANSPLHF. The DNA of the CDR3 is TGCGCCAGCAGCTTTTACAGGGCTAATTCACCCCTCCACTTT.

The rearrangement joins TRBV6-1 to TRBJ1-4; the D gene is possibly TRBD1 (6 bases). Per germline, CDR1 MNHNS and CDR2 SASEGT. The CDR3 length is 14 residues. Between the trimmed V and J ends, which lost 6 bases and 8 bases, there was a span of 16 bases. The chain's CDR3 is CASRPGRGGEKLFF. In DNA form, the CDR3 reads TGTGCCAGCAGACCGGGACGGGGGGGCGAAAAACTGTTTTTT.

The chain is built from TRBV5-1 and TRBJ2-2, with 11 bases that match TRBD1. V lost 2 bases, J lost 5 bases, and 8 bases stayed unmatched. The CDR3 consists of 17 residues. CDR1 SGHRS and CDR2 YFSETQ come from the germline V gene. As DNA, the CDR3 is TGCGCCAGCAGCTTCGGGACAGGGGGTTTGAAAACCGGGGAGCTGTTTTTT. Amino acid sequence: CASSFGTGGLKTGELFF.

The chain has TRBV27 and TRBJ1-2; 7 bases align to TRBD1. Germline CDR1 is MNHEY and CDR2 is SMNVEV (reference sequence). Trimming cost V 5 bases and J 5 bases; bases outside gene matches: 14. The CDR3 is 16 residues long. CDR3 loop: CASSTTGNDFFYGYTF. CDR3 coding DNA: TGTGCCAGCAGTACGACAGGGAACGACTTTTTTTATGGCTACACCTTC.

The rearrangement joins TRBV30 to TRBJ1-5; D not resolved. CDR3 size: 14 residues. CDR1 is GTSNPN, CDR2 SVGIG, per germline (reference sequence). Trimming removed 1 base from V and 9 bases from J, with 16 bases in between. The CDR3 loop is CAWSGRTGIRPQHF. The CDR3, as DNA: TGTGCCTGGAGTGGGCGGACGGGGATCAGGCCCCAGCATTTT.

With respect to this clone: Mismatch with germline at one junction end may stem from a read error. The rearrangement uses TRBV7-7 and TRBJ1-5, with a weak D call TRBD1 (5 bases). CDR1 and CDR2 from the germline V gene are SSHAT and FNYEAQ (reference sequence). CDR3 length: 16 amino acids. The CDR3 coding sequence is TGTGCTAGCAGCTTTGCAATCCAGGGATCCAATCAGCCCCAGCATTTT. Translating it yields CASSFAIQGSNQPQHF.

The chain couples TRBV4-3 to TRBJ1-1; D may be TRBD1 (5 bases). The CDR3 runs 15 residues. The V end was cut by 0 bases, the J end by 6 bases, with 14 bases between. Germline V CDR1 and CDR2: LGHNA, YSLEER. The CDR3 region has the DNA TGCGCCAGCAGCCAAGATTCGGCAGGGCAGCCTGAAGCTTTCTTT. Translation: CASSQDSAGQPEAFF.

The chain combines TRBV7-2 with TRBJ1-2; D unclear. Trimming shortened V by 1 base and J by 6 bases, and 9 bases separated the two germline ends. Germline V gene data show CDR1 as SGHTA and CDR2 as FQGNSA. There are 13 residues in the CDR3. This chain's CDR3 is CASSLVGRNGYTF. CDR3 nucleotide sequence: TGTGCCAGCAGCTTAGTGGGGAGGAATGGCTACACCTTC.

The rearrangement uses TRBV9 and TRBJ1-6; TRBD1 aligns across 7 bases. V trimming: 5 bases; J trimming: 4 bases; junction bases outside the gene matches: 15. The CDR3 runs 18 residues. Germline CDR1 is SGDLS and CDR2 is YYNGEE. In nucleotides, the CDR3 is TGTGCCAGCAGTCAAGGACGGGACAGCGAGGTTTATAATTCACCCCTCCACTTT. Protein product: CASSQGRDSEVYNSPLHF.

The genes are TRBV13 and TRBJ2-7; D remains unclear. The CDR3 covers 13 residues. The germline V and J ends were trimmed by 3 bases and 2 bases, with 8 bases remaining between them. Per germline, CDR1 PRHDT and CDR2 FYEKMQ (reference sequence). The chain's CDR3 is CASSLAGPYEQYV. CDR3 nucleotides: TGTGCCAGCAGCTTGGCAGGTCCCTACGAGCAGTACGTC.

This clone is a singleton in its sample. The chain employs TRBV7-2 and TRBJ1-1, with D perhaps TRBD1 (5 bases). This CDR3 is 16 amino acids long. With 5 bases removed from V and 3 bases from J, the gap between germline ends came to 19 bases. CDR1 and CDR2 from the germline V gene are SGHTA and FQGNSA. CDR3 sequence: CASSTLRTGVDTEAFF. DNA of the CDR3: TGTGCCAGCAGCACCCTCCGGACGGGGGTGGACACTGAAGCTTTCTTT.

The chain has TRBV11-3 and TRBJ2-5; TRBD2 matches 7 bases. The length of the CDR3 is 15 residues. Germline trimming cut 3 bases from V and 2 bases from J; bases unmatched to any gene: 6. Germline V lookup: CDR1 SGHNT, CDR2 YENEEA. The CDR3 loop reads CASSFGGDWQETQYF. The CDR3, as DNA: TGTGCCAGCAGCTTTGGGGGGGACTGGCAAGAGACCCAGTACTTC.

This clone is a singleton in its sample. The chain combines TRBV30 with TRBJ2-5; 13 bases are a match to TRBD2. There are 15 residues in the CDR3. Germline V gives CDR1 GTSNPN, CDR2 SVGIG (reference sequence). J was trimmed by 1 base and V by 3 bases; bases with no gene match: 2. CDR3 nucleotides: TGTGCCTGGAGCTGGACTAGCGGGAGCCAAGAGACCCAGTACTTC. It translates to CAWSWTSGSQETQYF.

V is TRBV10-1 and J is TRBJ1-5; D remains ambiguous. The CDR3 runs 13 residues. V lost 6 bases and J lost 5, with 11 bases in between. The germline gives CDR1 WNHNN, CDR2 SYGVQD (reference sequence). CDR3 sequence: CASSTGRDQPQHF. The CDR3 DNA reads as TGCGCCAGCAGCACCGGGAGGGATCAGCCCCAGCATTTT.

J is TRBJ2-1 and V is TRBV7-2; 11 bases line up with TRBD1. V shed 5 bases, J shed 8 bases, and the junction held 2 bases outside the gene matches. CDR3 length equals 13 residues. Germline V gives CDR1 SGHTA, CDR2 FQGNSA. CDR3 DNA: TGTGCCAGCAGCGGGGACAGGGGGGATGAGCAGTTCTTC. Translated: CASSGDRGDEQFF.

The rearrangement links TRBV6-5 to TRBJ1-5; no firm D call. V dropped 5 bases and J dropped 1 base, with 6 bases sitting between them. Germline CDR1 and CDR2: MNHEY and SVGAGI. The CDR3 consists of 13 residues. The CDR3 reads CASSRHSNQPQHF. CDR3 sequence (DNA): TGTGCCAGCAGTCGACACAGCAATCAGCCCCAGCATTTT.

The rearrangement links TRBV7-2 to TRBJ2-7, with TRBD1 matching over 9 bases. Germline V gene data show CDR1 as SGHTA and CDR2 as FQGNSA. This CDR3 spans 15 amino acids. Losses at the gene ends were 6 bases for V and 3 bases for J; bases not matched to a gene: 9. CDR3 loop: CASSYTGGFLYEQYF. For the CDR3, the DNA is TGTGCCAGCAGTTATACAGGGGGCTTTCTCTACGAGCAGTACTTC.

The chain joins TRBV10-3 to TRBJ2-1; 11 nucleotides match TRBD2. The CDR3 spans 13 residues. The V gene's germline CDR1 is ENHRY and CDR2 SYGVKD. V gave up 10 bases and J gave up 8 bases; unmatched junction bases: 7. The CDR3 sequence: CATTSGRRDEQFF. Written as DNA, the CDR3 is TGTGCCACCACTAGCGGGAGAAGGGATGAGCAGTTCTTC.